The 24 T cell receptor beta chains presented below share a single source sample, sequenced in a study of blood T cell repertoires in COVID-19. Clones were sequenced by immunoSEQ multiplex PCR, and TCRdb holds only the in-frame ones, with some missing. Of roughly 300,000 clones listed, more than 75% are singletons. The sequenced sample was PBMCs or T cells enriched from blood (not recorded which). The source of these receptors is a woman aged 25-40 years who had recovered from COVID-19.

The J gene is TRBJ1-5, the V gene TRBV18, with a possible D match to TRBD1 (6 bases). Per the germline V gene, CDR1 is KGHSH and CDR2 is LQKENI. The CDR3 length is 15 residues. The V gene lost 2 bases and the J gene lost 4 bases, with 12 bases spanning the gap. This CDR3 is CASSPGGAGNQPQHF. For the CDR3, the DNA is TGTGCCAGCTCACCAGGGGGCGCAGGTAATCAGCCCCAGCATTTT.

V is TRBV5-4 and J is TRBJ2-2; the D is unclear. The CDR3 length is 17 residues. Germline V lookup: CDR1 SGHNT, CDR2 YYREEE (reference sequence). V shed 0 bases and J shed 3 bases, with 15 bases lying between them. CDR3 amino acids: CASSLDPPASDTGELFF. CDR3 DNA sequence: TGTGCCAGCAGCTTGGACCCCCCAGCGTCGGACACCGGGGAGCTGTTTTTT. Complete variable domain (other parts from reference TRBV5-4 and TRBJ2-2): ETGVTQSPTHLIKTRGQQVTLRCSSQSGHNTVSWYQQALGQGPQFIFQYYREEENGRGNFPPRFSGLQFPNYSSELNVNALELDDSALYLCASSLDPPASDTGELFFGEGSRLTVL.

This chain joins TRBV7-9 and TRBJ1-4; maybe TRBD1 (6 bases). Trimming shortened V by 4 bases and J by 4 bases, and 10 bases separated the two germline ends. Germline V gene sequence: CDR1 SEHNR, CDR2 FQNEAQ (reference sequence). CDR3 length: 14 amino acids. The CDR3 sequence is CASSSQGFNEKLFF. The CDR3 DNA is TGTGCCAGCAGCTCACAGGGTTTTAATGAAAAACTGTTTTTT. The variable domain in full, completed from reference TRBV7-9 and TRBJ1-4, reads DTGVSQNPRHKITKRGQNVTFRCDPISEHNRLYWYRQTLGQGPEFLTYFQNEAQLEKSRLLSDRFSAERPKGSFSTLEIQRTEQGDSAMYLCASSSQGFNEKLFFGSGTQLSVL.

The V call is TRBV4-1, the J call TRBJ2-5; 8 nucleotides align to TRBD1. From germline, CDR1 is MGHRA and CDR2 YSYEKL. The ends lost 4 bases at V and 5 bases at J; junction bases unmatched: 9. This CDR3 spans 15 amino acids. The CDR3 nucleotides read TGCGCCAGCAGCCGGTTCCAGGGGGCAAGGGAGACCCAGTACTTC. Its protein product is CASSRFQGARETQYF.

The rearrangement links TRBV5-5 to TRBJ1-1, with 8 bases aligning to TRBD1. CDR3 length equals 14 residues. V shed 4 bases and J 5 bases; nucleotides not matched to a gene: 7. Germline-derived CDR1 and CDR2 are SGHKS and YYEKEE (reference sequence). This CDR3 reads CASSPQGAGTEAFF. DNA of the CDR3: TGTGCCAGCAGCCCCCAGGGGGCGGGGACTGAAGCTTTCTTT.

The gene calls are TRBV4-2 and TRBJ1-2, with D tentatively TRBD1 (6 bases). Trimming removed 1 base at V and 8 bases at J, with 14 bases between. The CDR3 has 14 amino acids. The V gene's germline CDR1 is LGHNA and CDR2 YNFKEQ. The CDR3 nucleotides read TGTGCCAGCAGCCAAGGAGGGGGGGCAGAGGGCTACACCTTC. Residues: CASSQGGGAEGYTF.

The V call is TRBV6-1, the J call TRBJ2-3; 15 bases match TRBD2. The trim removed 5 bases at V and 1 base at J, leaving 7 bases unmatched. Germline V gene data show CDR1 as MNHNS and CDR2 as SASEGT. CDR3 size: 18 residues. CDR3: CASSKGLAGGPGTDTQYF. The CDR3 DNA reads as TGTGCCAGCAGTAAAGGACTAGCGGGGGGGCCTGGCACAGATACGCAGTATTTT.

The chain joins TRBV29-1 to TRBJ2-7, with TRBD1 identical over 7 bases. The CDR3 extends over 13 amino acids. Trimming removed 5 bases from V and 2 bases from J; junction bases left unmatched: 6. Per the germline V gene, CDR1 is SQVTM and CDR2 is ANQGSEA. The CDR3 reads CSVTGQLTYEQYF. The CDR3 DNA follows: TGCAGCGTTACGGGACAGCTAACCTACGAGCAGTACTTC.

The chain uses TRBV12-3 or TRBV12-4 and TRBJ1-3, with D tentatively TRBD1 (5 bases). This CDR3 region has 11 residues. Trimming removed 8 bases from V and 9 bases from J, with 11 bases in between. The CDR3 nucleotides read TGTGCCAGCGCACGGGGGGTCACCATATATTTT. This encodes CASARGVTIYF.

This clone was recorded only once. CDR3 in amino acids: CATRDRDPMGAFF. The CDR3 DNA follows: TGTGCCACCCGGGACAGGGACCCGATGGGGGCTTTCTTT. This rearrangement joins TRBV12-3 or TRBV12-4 to TRBJ1-1; TRBD1 matches 9 bases. The CDR3 runs to 13 residues. After removal of 10 bases from V and 11 bases from J, the junction contained 14 bases not matched to a gene.

J is TRBJ1-1 and V is TRBV10-3, with 8 bases fitting TRBD1. CDR1 ENHRY and CDR2 SYGVKD come from the germline V gene. The CDR3 has 16 residues. The J segment lost 0 bases and the V segment lost 10 bases, leaving 13 bases of the junction unmatched. Written as DNA, the CDR3 is TGTGCCAGCCTCCGGGACAGGCAATCGATGAACACTGAAGCTTTCTTT. Its translation: CASLRDRQSMNTEAFF.

The genes are TRBV19 and TRBJ1-6, with 7 bases lining up with TRBD1. The V gene end was trimmed by 7 bases and the J gene end by 6 bases; junction bases not matched to a gene: 6. CDR3 size: 14 residues. Per the germline V gene, CDR1 is LNHDA and CDR2 is SQIVND (reference sequence). The CDR3 region is CASTRDSPNSPLHF. Here the CDR3 DNA reads TGTGCCAGTACCCGGGACAGCCCTAATTCACCCCTCCACTTT.

The chain joins TRBV7-2 to TRBJ1-2; possible D gene TRBD1, 5 bases. V was pared by 2 bases and J by 7 bases, with 11 bases between. CDR1 is SGHTA and CDR2 is FQGNSA in the germline V gene. The CDR3 is 13 residues long. The CDR3 coding sequence is TGTGCCAGCAGCTTATTACAGGTTCCTGGCTACACCTTC. It yields the protein CASSLLQVPGYTF.

This chain links TRBV2 with TRBJ1-4; weak D call: TRBD1 (6 bases). The germline CDR1 and CDR2 sequences are SNHLY and FYNNEI. The CDR3 consists of 14 residues. The V end was cut by 2 bases, the J end by 6 bases, with 10 bases between. The CDR3 region is CASSELRGYEKLFF. For the CDR3, the DNA is TGTGCCAGCAGTGAACTCAGGGGTTATGAAAAACTGTTTTTT.

The chain has TRBV5-5 and TRBJ2-2; 14 bases align to TRBD2. The germline V gene has CDR1 SGHKS and CDR2 YYEKEE (reference sequence). CDR3 length: 16 amino acids. With 4 bases clipped from V and 5 bases from J, the junction kept 4 bases outside the gene matches. For the CDR3, the DNA is TGTGCCAGCAGCCGAGGACTAGCGGGGGGTACCGGGGAGCTGTTTTTT. Its protein is CASSRGLAGGTGELFF.

This chain joins TRBV29-1 and TRBJ1-1; TRBD1 might be the D (5 bases). With 1 base removed from V and 4 bases from J, the gap between germline ends came to 13 bases. This CDR3 comprises 14 residues. The germline CDR1 and CDR2 sequences are SQVTM and ANQGSEA. The CDR3 spells CSVEGGKGVTEAFF. For the CDR3, the DNA is TGCAGCGTTGAAGGCGGCAAAGGGGTCACTGAAGCTTTCTTT.

The V call is TRBV5-4, the J call TRBJ2-3; D is unclear. The CDR3 is made up of 13 amino acids. The germline CDR1 and CDR2 sequences are SGHNT and YYREEE (reference sequence). V dropped 2 bases and J dropped 2 bases, with 6 bases sitting between them. The CDR3 here is CASSLSFTDTQYF. Here the CDR3 DNA reads TGTGCCAGCAGCTTATCTTTCACAGATACGCAGTATTTT.

The chain uses TRBV5-1 and TRBJ2-5; TRBD1 aligns across 10 bases. The V segment lost 4 bases and the J segment 5 bases; nucleotides outside the gene matches: 5. Germline lookup yields CDR1 SGHRS and CDR2 YFSETQ. The CDR3 is 14 residues long. CDR3 residues: CASSPTGGGETQYF. CDR3 bases: TGCGCCAGCAGCCCGACAGGGGGCGGGGAGACCCAGTACTTC.

The chain is built from TRBV6-5 and TRBJ1-1; D unresolved. Germline assignment: CDR1 MNHEY and CDR2 SVGAGI. The germline V and J ends were trimmed by 4 bases and 5 bases, with 14 bases remaining between them. The length of the CDR3 is 14 residues. The CDR3 bases are TGTGCCAGCAGTTTCGATTTCGGGGAAACTGAAGCTTTCTTT. It is translated as CASSFDFGETEAFF.

The rearrangement uses TRBV27 and TRBJ2-7; a weak D match, TRBD2 (6 bases). CDR1 MNHEY and CDR2 SMNVEV come from the germline V gene (reference sequence). The CDR3 length is 16 residues. The V and J ends lost 0 bases and 5 bases respectively, with 17 bases between them. CDR3 sequence (DNA): TGTGCCAGCAGTTTATCGGGTGGAGGGATGGTCCACGAGCAGTACTTC. Translation gives CASSLSGGGMVHEQYF.

This clone is a singleton in its sample. The chain has TRBV23-1 and TRBJ1-1; D possibly corresponds to TRBD1 (6 bases). TRBV23-1 is sorted into the ORF group, with uncertain function. Between the trimmed V and J ends, which lost 5 bases and 0 bases, there was a span of 13 bases. This CDR3 region has 15 residues. The CDR3 protein is CASSTPGTMNTEAFF. The CDR3 coding sequence is TGCGCCAGCAGTACCCCCGGGACAATGAACACTGAAGCTTTCTTT.

This rearrangement joins TRBV28 to TRBJ1-1, with D uncertain. V was cut by 5 bases and J by 1 base, with 8 bases left in between. CDR3 size: 13 residues. The V gene's germline CDR1 is MDHEN and CDR2 SYDVKM. For the CDR3, the DNA is TGTGCCAGCAGTAAGCGGAGGAACACTGAAGCTTTCTTT. The encoded protein is CASSKRRNTEAFF.

A note on this clone: The sample holds other DNA sequences that translate to the same CDR3. This chain connects TRBV5-1 to TRBJ1-1; 10 bases fit TRBD1. The CDR3 spans 14 residues. The ends lost 3 bases at V and 1 base at J; junction bases unmatched: 0. The germline gives CDR1 SGHRS, CDR2 YFSETQ. CDR3 sequence: CASSWDRGNTEAFF. The CDR3 DNA is TGCGCCAGCAGCTGGGACAGGGGGAACACTGAAGCTTTCTTT.

This clone has only a few counts. The gene calls are TRBV9 and TRBJ1-4; weak D call: TRBD1 (6 bases). Germline CDR1 reads SGDLS; CDR2 reads YYNGEE. Trimming took 3 bases from V and 4 from J, leaving 22 bases between them. This CDR3 contains 18 residues. The DNA for the CDR3 is TGTGCCAGCAGCGAGGGTTTAGGGGGTGGAACTCTTAATGAAAAACTGTTTTTT. This translates into CASSEGLGGGTLNEKLFF.